This T cell receptor (beta chain) appears in the sequencing data of a study of cytomegalovirus exposure and HLA in healthy donors. From germline, CDR1 is SGHDT and CDR2 YYEEEE. CDR3 length: 14 residues. V lost 2 bases and J lost 2; bases outside the gene matches: 2. The PCR employed 60 Vbeta primers together with 13 Jbeta primers. Authors' data handling: Roughly 80 million unique TCR beta chains, roughly 11 million shared, were counted in a later analysis. TCRdb's copy holds only in-frame clones and misses some; the assay was immunoSEQ multiplex PCR. From that table come the V and J calls and clone size; the DNA was used to work out D and trimming. This sample lists roughly 30,000 clones; its ten largest clones have 4.8%. On this clone: Its antigen is as yet unknown.

Study-level results: In a later analysis, at a false discovery rate of 0.05, about 17,000 TCR beta sequences matched HLA alleles.

The source of this sequence is a female donor in good health and CMV-seronegative. Sequencing was done on a sample of PBMCs. The genes are TRBV5-6 and TRBJ2-5, with TRBD2 identical over 8 bases. CDR3 sequence: CASSFSGGQETQYF. The CDR3 DNA is TGTGCCAGCAGCTTTTCGGGGGGGCAAGAGACCCAGTACTTC.